This TCR beta chain appears in the sequencing data of a study of blood T cell repertoires in COVID-19. Losses at the gene ends were 6 bases for V and 2 bases for J; bases not matched to a gene: 2. The CDR3 totals 13 residues. Germline V gene sequence: CDR1 MNHEY, CDR2 SVGAGI. The table came from immunoSEQ multiplex PCR; TCRdb's copy has only in-frame clones and leaves some out. Of about 95,000 clones listed, approximately 84% are singletons. Sequenced: peripheral blood. V usage is TRBV6-5 and J usage is TRBJ1-2; 8 bases fit TRBD1. The sequence came from a human donor in a cohort sampled during active COVID-19. The CDR3 spells CASSRDRNYGYTF. DNA for the CDR3: TGTGCCAGCAGCCGGGACAGGAACTATGGCTACACCTTC.